The clone carrying this TCR beta chain has just a few counts. What it binds is not known. The data were taken from a study of shared clonotypes between healthy human individuals. Trimming removed 2 bases at V and 6 bases at J, with 20 bases between. Germline V gene lookup returns CDR1 SGHKS and CDR2 YYEKEE (reference sequence). This CDR3 has 16 amino acids. The method was immunoSEQ multiplex PCR; TCRdb's version includes in-frame clones alone and lacks a portion of them. The repertoire has fewer than 150,000 clones, around 71% of them found once; the top ten carry around 23%. Study conclusions and caveats: Only a few donors were included, so the genetic and exposure-history diversity represented was limited.

This receptor was identified in a woman in her twenties or thirties in good health. The chain links TRBV5-5 to TRBJ1-1, with D possibly matching TRBD1 (5 bases). The material sequenced was memory CD8+ T cells sorted from blood. This sample's subset: CD45RO+ cells pooled with CCR7-negative TemRA cells. CDR3 amino acids: CASSFVLGEGISEAFF. Here the CDR3 DNA reads TGTGCCAGCAGCTTCGTCCTGGGGGAGGGCATCTCTGAAGCTTTCTTT.